This T cell receptor (beta chain) emerged from a study of cytomegalovirus exposure and HLA in healthy donors. 13 Jbeta primers and 60 Vbeta primers were used for the PCR. Profiled with immunoSEQ multiplex PCR; TCRdb holds only in-frame clones, not every one. The sample contains roughly 130,000 clones, about four fifths of which appear only once. Details on this clone: Its antigen is as yet unknown.

Broader study findings: Both high specificity and high sensitivity reportedly marked the classifier's diagnosis of cytomegalovirus status. Versus the roughly 700-donor mean, an Asian-associated ancestry cluster reportedly showed fewer N-insertions in a later analysis.

The CDR3 loop spans 13 amino acids. Germline CDR1 is LGHNA and CDR2 is YSLEER. J gave up 10 bases and V 0 bases, and 4 bases lay outside the gene matches. The TCR was taken from a woman aged 40 to 50 in good health and CMV-seronegative. The specimen was PBMCs. V usage is TRBV4-3 and J usage is TRBJ1-2; 8 nucleotides align to TRBD1. CDR3 sequence (DNA): TGCGCCAGCAGCCAAGATTACAGGGGGTCCTACACCTTC. It encodes CASSQDYRGSYTF.